The 32 T cell receptor beta chains below come from one sample, sequenced in a study of graft-versus-host responses after intestinal transplantation. Some clones are missing from TCRdb's copy, which holds only in-frame ones; the method was immunoSEQ multiplex PCR. The table includes 75,000 to 100,000 clones, roughly four fifths detected once. No cognate antigen is known for these TCRs. The starting material was unstimulated CD8+ T cells sorted from spleen or lymph node cells, obtained before intestinal transplant. These receptors all come from a human donor who received an intestinal transplant.

Written as DNA, the CDR3 is TGTGCCAGCAGCTTTGAGGCTTCCTACGAGCAGTACTTC. Protein product: CASSFEASYEQYF. The gene calls are TRBV7-6 and TRBJ2-7; no firm D call. The V end lost 3 bases, the J end lost 1 base, and 7 bases lay between the germline ends. Germline V gives CDR1 SGHVS, CDR2 FNYEAQ. This CDR3 has 13 residues.

The CDR3 protein is CASSEEPTNTEAFF. The CDR3 region has the DNA TGTGCCAGCAGTGAAGAACCAACGAACACTGAAGCTTTCTTT. The chain carries TRBV6-1 and TRBJ1-1; D is unresolved. The CDR3 runs 14 residues. CDR1 MNHNS and CDR2 SASEGT come from the germline V gene. Trimming left V 1 base short and J 1 base short, with 7 bases between.

The chain recombines TRBV7-9 with TRBJ2-7, with 7 positions matching TRBD2. Germline V gene sequence: CDR1 SEHNR, CDR2 FQNEAQ (reference sequence). V trimming: 1 base; J trimming: 4 bases; junction bases outside the gene matches: 10. This CDR3 comprises 16 residues. For the CDR3, the DNA is TGTGCCAGCAGCTTAGTCGGAGGGAGGGCCGTGTACGAGCAGTACTTC. Translation: CASSLVGGRAVYEQYF.

The chain couples TRBV28 to TRBJ1-6, with a tentative D call TRBD1 (5 bases). The CDR3 has 15 amino acids. CDR1 is MDHEN and CDR2 is SYDVKM in the germline V gene. Trimming pared 2 bases from V and 1 base from J, leaving 6 bases between. CDR3 amino acids: CASSLRGSYNSPLHF. CDR3 sequence (DNA): TGTGCCAGCAGTTTAAGGGGATCCTATAATTCACCCCTCCACTTT.

The rearrangement joins TRBV7-6 to TRBJ2-1; possible D gene TRBD1, 6 bases. CDR3 size: 12 residues. From germline, CDR1 is SGHVS and CDR2 FNYEAQ. Trimming removed 4 bases at V and 6 bases at J, with 7 bases between. The CDR3 is CASSSDSNEQFF. For the CDR3, the DNA is TGTGCCAGCAGCTCGGACAGCAATGAGCAGTTCTTC.

The chain couples TRBV27 to TRBJ2-2; D gene uncertain. V was clipped by 7 bases and J by 3 bases, with 12 bases between them. Looked up from germline, CDR1 is MNHEY and CDR2 is SMNVEV (reference sequence). The CDR3 runs 14 residues. CDR3 in DNA: TGTGCCAGCAATCTAGGACCGTACACCGGGGAGCTGTTTTTT. Encoded protein: CASNLGPYTGELFF.

This clone was recorded once. This chain links TRBV7-9 with TRBJ1-2; possibly TRBD1 for D (5 bases). The V and J ends lost 3 bases and 8 bases respectively, with 13 bases between them. Germline V lookup: CDR1 SEHNR, CDR2 FQNEAQ (reference sequence). This CDR3 contains 13 residues. The CDR3 nucleotides read TGTGCCAGCAGCTTCAGGGAGGAAAGCGGCTACACCTTC. Translation: CASSFREESGYTF. Filled out from reference TRBV7-9 and TRBJ1-2, the complete variable domain reads DTGVSQNPRHKITKRGQNVTFRCDPISEHNRLYWYRQTLGQGPEFLTYFQNEAQLEKSRLLSDRFSAERPKGSFSTLEIQRTEQGDSAMYLCASSFREESGYTFGSGTRLTVV.

This chain joins TRBV2 and TRBJ1-1; D possibly corresponds to TRBD1 (5 bases). Germline V gene data show CDR1 as SNHLY and CDR2 as FYNNEI. This CDR3 contains 14 residues. Trimming took off 8 bases at V and 1 base at J, with 14 bases between the two ends. This chain's CDR3 is CASLGDPSNTEAFF. DNA for the CDR3: TGTGCCAGCTTGGGGGACCCTTCGAACACTGAAGCTTTCTTT.

In this sample, this clone turned up a few times. The rearrangement links TRBV5-1 to TRBJ2-1; 11 bases align to TRBD2. CDR3 length: 16 amino acids. The V gene's germline CDR1 is SGHRS and CDR2 YFSETQ. Trimming at V came to 0 bases and at J to 1 base, leaving 0 bases not matched to a gene. CDR3 in amino acids: CASSLGLAGSYNEQFF. CDR3 in DNA: TGCGCCAGCAGCTTGGGACTAGCGGGGTCCTACAATGAGCAGTTCTTC.

CDR3 protein: CASSLEEGEGEEKLFF. The CDR3 coding sequence is TGTGCCAGCAGCTTAGAGGAGGGGGAAGGAGAAGAAAAACTGTTTTTT. The J gene is TRBJ1-4, the V gene TRBV21-1. TRBV21-1 is classified as a pseudogene. The CDR3 consists of 16 residues.

This chain joins TRBV6-6 and TRBJ2-3; D gene uncertain. Trimming shortened V by 2 bases and J by 2 bases, and 11 bases separated the two germline ends. The CDR3 runs to 15 residues. From germline, CDR1 is MNHNY and CDR2 SVGAGI (reference sequence). Here the CDR3 DNA reads TGTGCCAGCAGTTACCTCACGACGACCACAGATACGCAGTATTTT. It translates to CASSYLTTTTDTQYF.

This sequence joins TRBV4-1 and TRBJ1-2, with a possible D match to TRBD1 (5 bases). V gave up 6 bases and J gave up 4 bases, with 15 bases separating them. Per germline, CDR1 MGHRA and CDR2 YSYEKL. This CDR3 contains 14 residues. CDR3 residues: CASRPDSLLYGYTF. CDR3 DNA sequence: TGCGCCAGCAGACCCGACAGTTTGCTCTATGGCTACACCTTC.

A single count supports this clone. The chain carries TRBV4-1 and TRBJ2-5; TRBD1 aligns across 8 bases. Per the germline V gene, CDR1 is MGHRA and CDR2 is YSYEKL. The CDR3 runs to 17 residues. V gave up 0 bases and J gave up 5 bases; unmatched junction bases: 11. The CDR3: CASSQDSGTGVRETQYF. In DNA form, the CDR3 reads TGCGCCAGCAGCCAAGACTCCGGGACAGGCGTTCGGGAGACCCAGTACTTC.

This clone came up once. V gene TRBV7-9 combines with J gene TRBJ2-7; a possible D gene is TRBD2 (6 bases). Germline loops: CDR1 SEHNR, CDR2 FQNEAQ (reference sequence). The CDR3 loop spans 15 amino acids. V was pared by 5 bases and J by 1 base, with 15 bases between. The CDR3: CASSLGGTASYEQYF. CDR3 nucleotide sequence: TGTGCCAGCAGCCTTGGCGGGACCGCATCCTACGAGCAGTACTTC.

This sequence joins TRBV29-1 and TRBJ1-2, with TRBD1 matching over 9 bases. The trim removed 2 bases at V and 6 bases at J, leaving 16 bases unmatched. Germline V gene lookup returns CDR1 SQVTM and CDR2 ANQGSEA. This CDR3 region has 17 residues. CDR3 residues: CSVEYSPGQGSIDGYTF. In nucleotides, the CDR3 is TGCAGCGTTGAATACTCTCCGGGACAGGGAAGTATTGATGGCTACACCTTC.

The chain recombines TRBV30 with TRBJ1-2; possibly TRBD1 for D (5 bases). In germline, CDR1 is GTSNPN, CDR2 SVGIG (reference sequence). Trimming removed 5 bases at V and 2 bases at J, with 12 bases between. This CDR3 contains 13 residues. The DNA of the CDR3 is TGTGCCTGGCAGGCAGGGCAAAACTATGGCTACACCTTC. Translating gives CAWQAGQNYGYTF. Full variable domain (outside the CDR3, taken from reference TRBV30 and TRBJ1-2): SQTIHQWPATLVQPVGSPLSLECTVEGTSNPNLYWYRQAAGRGLQLLFYSVGIGQISSEVPQNLSASRPQDRQFILSSKKLLLSDSGFYLCAWQAGQNYGYTFGSGTRLTVV.

The rearrangement uses TRBV4-1 and TRBJ1-2; possibly TRBD1 for D (5 bases). The V gene lost 3 bases and the J gene lost 3 bases, with 11 bases spanning the gap. CDR1 is MGHRA and CDR2 is YSYEKL in the germline V gene. CDR3 size: 14 residues. The CDR3 DNA follows: TGCGCCAGCAGCCAGAGGACAAGGTACTATGGCTACACCTTC. This sequence encodes CASSQRTRYYGYTF.

The J gene is TRBJ2-4, the V gene TRBV2, with 7 bases matching TRBD2. The CDR3 loop spans 15 amino acids. Trimming removed 11 bases from V and 2 bases from J; junction bases left unmatched: 12. CDR1 and CDR2 (germline): SNHLY, FYNNEI. CDR3 DNA sequence: TGTGCCTCGACCCGGGGAGGGGAGACCAAAAACATTCAGTACTTC. Translated, it gives CASTRGGETKNIQYF.

The V and J genes are TRBV4-1 and TRBJ2-5, with 10 bases identical to TRBD2. CDR3 length: 16 residues. V shed 1 base, J shed 3 bases, and the junction held 5 bases outside the gene matches. Germline CDR1 reads MGHRA; CDR2 reads YSYEKL. CDR3 region: CASSQGTGTSEETQYF. CDR3 in DNA: TGCGCCAGCAGCCAAGGGACCGGGACTAGCGAAGAGACCCAGTACTTC.

The chain couples TRBV7-3 to TRBJ1-2, with D unresolved. Trimming removed 2 bases at V and 6 bases at J, with 16 bases between. This CDR3 is built from 15 residues. Germline V CDR1 and CDR2: SGHTA, FQGTGA. CDR3 in DNA: TGTGCCAGCAGCTTATTGGGAGCGCCCGGGCATGGCTACACCTTC. This translates into CASSLLGAPGHGYTF.

The rearrangement links TRBV28 to TRBJ2-5, with D perhaps matching TRBD2 (6 bases). Germline V gene data show CDR1 as MDHEN and CDR2 as SYDVKM. The CDR3 is made up of 14 amino acids. Trimming removed 2 bases at V and 5 bases at J, with 12 bases between. DNA for the CDR3: TGTGCCAGCAGTTTAATGACGGGAGAGGAGACCCAGTACTTC. As protein: CASSLMTGEETQYF.

The V and J genes are TRBV4-1 and TRBJ2-1; D is uncertain. CDR3 length equals 13 residues. V was cut by 0 bases and J by 9 bases, with 9 bases left in between. From germline, CDR1 is MGHRA and CDR2 YSYEKL. This CDR3 is CASSQDAAAEQFF. The DNA of the CDR3 is TGCGCCAGCAGCCAAGACGCGGCAGCTGAGCAGTTCTTC.

The chain employs TRBV4-1 and TRBJ2-1; 11 nucleotides line up with TRBD2. The CDR3 is made up of 20 amino acids. Trimming at V came to 0 bases and at J to 4 bases, leaving 14 bases not matched to a gene. The V gene's germline CDR1 is MGHRA and CDR2 YSYEKL. The CDR3 region has the DNA TGCGCCAGCAGCCAAGATATACTAGCGGGAGTCCTTCCTTTATACAATGAGCAGTTCTTC. Encoded protein: CASSQDILAGVLPLYNEQFF.

V and J are TRBV6-5 and TRBJ2-3; 7 bases line up with TRBD2. The trim removed 1 base at V and 4 bases at J, leaving 8 bases unmatched. Germline V lookup: CDR1 MNHEY, CDR2 SVGAGI. The length of the CDR3 is 16 residues. The CDR3 here is CASSYWWEGPPDTQYF. The CDR3 nucleotides read TGTGCCAGCAGTTACTGGTGGGAGGGCCCCCCAGATACGCAGTATTTT.

This sequence joins TRBV14 and TRBJ2-7, with 10 bases matching TRBD2. Germline CDR1 reads SGHDN; CDR2 reads FVKESK. CDR3 length: 15 residues. With 4 bases clipped from V and 2 bases from J, the junction kept 5 bases outside the gene matches. The CDR3 loop is CASSPGLAWTYEQYF. The CDR3 bases are TGTGCCAGCAGCCCGGGACTAGCGTGGACCTACGAGCAGTACTTC. The full variable domain, rest sourced from reference TRBV14 and TRBJ2-7, is EAGVTQFPSHSVIEKGQTVTLRCDPISGHDNLYWYRRVMGKEIKFLLHFVKESKQDESGMPNNRFLAERTGGTYSTLKVQPAELEDSGVYFCASSPGLAWTYEQYFGPGTRLTVT.

The chain uses TRBV21-1 and TRBJ2-3; TRBD2, as called in the table, went unchecked against the DNA. TRBV21-1 is classified as a pseudogene. The CDR3 spans 18 residues. The CDR3 loop is CASSKASPGYKPTDTQYF. In DNA, the CDR3 is TGTGCCAGCAGCAAAGCGTCCCCGGGGTACAAACCCACAGATACGCAGTATTTT.

This sequence joins TRBV18 and TRBJ2-3, with unresolved D. This CDR3 has 12 amino acids. CDR1 KGHSH and CDR2 LQKENI come from the germline V gene. The V gene lost 2 bases and the J gene lost 4 bases, with 4 bases spanning the gap. For the CDR3, the DNA is TGTGCCAGCTCACCATTAGCAGATACGCAGTATTTT. Translation: CASSPLADTQYF.

The chain employs TRBV11-2 and TRBJ2-7; D is unclear. Germline V gene sequence: CDR1 SGHAT, CDR2 FQNNGV. Trimming cost V 4 bases and J 4 bases, with 17 bases left between them. The CDR3 runs to 15 residues. CDR3 bases: TGTGCCAGCAGCTCCCCCCCGGACGCCCTTTACGAGCAGTACTTC. Its translation is CASSSPPDALYEQYF.

The chain's CDR3 is CASSLVLAGGYEQYF. The CDR3 nucleotides read TGCGCCAGCAGCTTGGTTCTAGCGGGAGGGTACGAGCAGTACTTC. The chain links TRBV5-1 to TRBJ2-7; TRBD2 agrees at 12 bases. Germline values: CDR1 SGHRS, CDR2 YFSETQ. This CDR3 spans 15 amino acids. Trimming at V came to 0 bases and at J to 4 bases, leaving 2 bases not matched to a gene. The full variable domain, in which reference TRBV5-1 and TRBJ2-7 provide the parts outside the CDR3, is KAGVTQTPRYLIKTRGQQVTLSCSPISGHRSVSWYQQTPGQGLQFLFEYFSETQRNKGNFPGRFSGRQFSNSRSEMNVSTLELGDSALYLCASSLVLAGGYEQYFGPGTRLTVT.

The chain employs TRBV6-5 and TRBJ1-4, with 9 bases aligning to TRBD1. The CDR3 loop spans 14 amino acids. J gave up 7 bases and V 2 bases, and 2 bases lay outside the gene matches. Per the germline V gene, CDR1 is MNHEY and CDR2 is SVGAGI. The CDR3 coding sequence is TGTGCCAGCAGTTACACAGGGGGCACTGAAAAACTGTTTTTT. As protein: CASSYTGGTEKLFF.

The chain carries TRBV12-1 and TRBJ2-1; the D call in the table, TRBD2, was not verified against the DNA. TRBV12-1 is tagged as a pseudogene. The CDR3 loop spans 15 amino acids. This CDR3 is CASSFRLAAYNEQFF. CDR3 in DNA: TGTGCCAGCAGCTTTCGTCTAGCGGCTTACAATGAGCAGTTCTTC.

V usage is TRBV19 and J usage is TRBJ2-2, with TRBD1 matching 9 bases. The V gene end was trimmed by 1 base and the J gene end by 7 bases; junction bases not matched to a gene: 7. The CDR3 sequence is 16 residues long. CDR1 is LNHDA and CDR2 is SQIVND in the germline V gene (reference sequence). The CDR3 DNA follows: TGTGCCAGTAGTATAGGGGACAGGGAGAGGGTCGGGGAGCTGTTTTTT. Protein: CASSIGDRERVGELFF.